The source of this T cell receptor (beta chain) is a study of Ad26.COV2.S vaccination and SARS-CoV-2 variants. Study-wide results and caveats: Among vaccine recipients, spike-specific TCR breadth exceeded that of placebo recipients.

Treatment given: some 20 received Ad26.COV2.S at low or high dose, single or two shots; a few received placebo; per-sample allocation not given. All samples were drawn on day 63, counting from the first vaccine or placebo injection. Donation was by an adult aged 18-55 years who was in Boston. With regard to this clone: Its antigen is unknown.

Clones were sequenced by immunoSEQ multiplex PCR, and TCRdb holds only the in-frame ones, with some missing. The data contain roughly 500,000 clones, approximately 88% of them singletons. The CDR3 consists of 14 residues. From germline, CDR1 is LNHDA and CDR2 SQIVND (reference sequence). V shed 5 bases, J shed 2 bases, and the junction held 3 bases outside the gene matches. The TCR sequence derives from a person between 18 and 65 years old who received the Ad26.COV2.S COVID-19 vaccine or a placebo. The material was peripheral blood, obtained in a trial of Ad26.COV2.S vaccine versus placebo. The gene calls are TRBV19 and TRBJ2-3, with 8 nucleotides matching TRBD1. This CDR3 is CASSVTGATDTQYF. The CDR3 nucleotides are TGTGCCAGTAGTGTGACAGGGGCCACAGATACGCAGTATTTT.